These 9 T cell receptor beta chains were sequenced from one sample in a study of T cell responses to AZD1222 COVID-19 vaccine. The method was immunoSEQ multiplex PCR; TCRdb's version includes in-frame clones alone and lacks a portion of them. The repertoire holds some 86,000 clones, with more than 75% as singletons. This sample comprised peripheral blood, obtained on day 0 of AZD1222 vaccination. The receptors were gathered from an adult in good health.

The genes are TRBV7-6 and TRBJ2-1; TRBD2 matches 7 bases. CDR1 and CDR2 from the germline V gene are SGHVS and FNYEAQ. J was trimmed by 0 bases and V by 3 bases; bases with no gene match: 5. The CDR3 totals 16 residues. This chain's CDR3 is CASSFSGDSSYNEQFF. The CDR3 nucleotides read TGTGCCAGCAGCTTCAGCGGGGATAGCTCCTACAATGAGCAGTTCTTC.

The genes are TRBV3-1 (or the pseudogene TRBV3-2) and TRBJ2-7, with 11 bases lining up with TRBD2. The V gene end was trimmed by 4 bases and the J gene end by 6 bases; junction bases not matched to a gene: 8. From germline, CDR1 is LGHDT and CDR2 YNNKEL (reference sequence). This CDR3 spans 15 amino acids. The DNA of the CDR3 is TGTGCCAGCAGCCCGCTAGCGGGAGGTTCGGGCGAGCAGTACTTC. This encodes CASSPLAGGSGEQYF.

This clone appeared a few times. In DNA, the CDR3 is TGTGCCAGCAGCGTAGCAGTAATTAGCACAGATACGCAGTATTTT. Translated: CASSVAVISTDTQYF. The chain uses TRBV9 and TRBJ2-3; no firm D call. CDR3 size: 15 residues. CDR1 SGDLS and CDR2 YYNGEE come from the germline V gene. Between the trimmed V and J ends, which lost 0 bases and 0 bases, there was a span of 8 bases.

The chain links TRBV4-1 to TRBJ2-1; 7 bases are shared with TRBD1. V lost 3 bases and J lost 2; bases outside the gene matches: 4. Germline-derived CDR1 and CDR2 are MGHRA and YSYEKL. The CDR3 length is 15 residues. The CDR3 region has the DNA TGCGCCAGCAGCCAGGGACAGTTCCCCTACAATGAGCAGTTCTTC. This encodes CASSQGQFPYNEQFF.

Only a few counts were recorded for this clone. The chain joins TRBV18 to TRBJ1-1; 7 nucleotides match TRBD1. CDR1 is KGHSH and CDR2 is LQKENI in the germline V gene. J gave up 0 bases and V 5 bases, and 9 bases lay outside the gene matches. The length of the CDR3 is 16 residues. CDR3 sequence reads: CASSAGTEQMNTEAFF. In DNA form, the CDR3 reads TGTGCCAGCTCAGCCGGGACAGAACAAATGAACACTGAAGCTTTCTTT.

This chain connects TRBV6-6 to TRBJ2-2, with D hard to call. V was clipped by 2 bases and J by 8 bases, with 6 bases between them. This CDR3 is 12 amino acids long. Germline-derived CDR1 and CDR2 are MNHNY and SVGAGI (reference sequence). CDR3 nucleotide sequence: TGTGCCAGCAGTTACCCAGTGGGGGAGCTGTTTTTT. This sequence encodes CASSYPVGELFF.

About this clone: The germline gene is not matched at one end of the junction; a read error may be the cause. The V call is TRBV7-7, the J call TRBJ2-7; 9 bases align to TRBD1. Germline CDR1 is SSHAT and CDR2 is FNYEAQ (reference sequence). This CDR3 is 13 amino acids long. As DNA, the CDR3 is TGTGCTAGCAGCCTCACAGGGGGCAACGAGCAGTACTTC. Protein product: CASSLTGGNEQYF.

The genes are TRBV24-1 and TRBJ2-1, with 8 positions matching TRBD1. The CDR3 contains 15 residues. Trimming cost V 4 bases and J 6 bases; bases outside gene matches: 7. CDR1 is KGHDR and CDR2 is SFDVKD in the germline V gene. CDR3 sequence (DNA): TGTGCCACCAGTGACTCAGGGGGCCCGGGCAATGAGCAGTTCTTC. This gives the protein CATSDSGGPGNEQFF.

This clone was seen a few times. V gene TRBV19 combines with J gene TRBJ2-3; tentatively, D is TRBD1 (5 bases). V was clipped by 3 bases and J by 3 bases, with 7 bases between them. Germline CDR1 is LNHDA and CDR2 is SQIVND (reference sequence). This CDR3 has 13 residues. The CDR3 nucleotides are TGTGCCAGTAGTATCCCAGGGACAGATACGCAGTATTTT. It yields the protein CASSIPGTDTQYF. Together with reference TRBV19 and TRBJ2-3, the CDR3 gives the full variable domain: DGGITQSPKYLFRKEGQNVTLSCEQNLNHDAMYWYRQDPGQGLRLIYYSQIVNDFQKGDIAEGYSVSREKKESFPLTVTSAQKNPTAFYLCASSIPGTDTQYFGPGTRLTVL.